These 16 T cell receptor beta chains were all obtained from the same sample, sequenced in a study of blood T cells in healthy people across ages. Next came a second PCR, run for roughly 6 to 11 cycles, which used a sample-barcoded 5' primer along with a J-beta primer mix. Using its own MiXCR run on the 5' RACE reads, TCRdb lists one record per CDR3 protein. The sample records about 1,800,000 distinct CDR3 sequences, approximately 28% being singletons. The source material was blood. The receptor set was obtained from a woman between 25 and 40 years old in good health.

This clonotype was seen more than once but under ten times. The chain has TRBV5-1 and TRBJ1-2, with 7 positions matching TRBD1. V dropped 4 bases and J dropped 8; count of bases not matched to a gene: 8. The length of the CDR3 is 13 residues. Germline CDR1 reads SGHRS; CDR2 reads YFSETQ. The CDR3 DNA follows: TGCGCCAGCAGCCATCAGGGGGGTCGAGGCTACACCTTC. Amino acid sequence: CASSHQGGRGYTF.

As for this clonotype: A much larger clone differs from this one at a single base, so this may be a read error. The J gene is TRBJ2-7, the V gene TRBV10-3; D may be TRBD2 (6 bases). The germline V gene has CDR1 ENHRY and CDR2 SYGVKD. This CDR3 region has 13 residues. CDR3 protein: CVISDWGDYEQYF. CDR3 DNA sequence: TGTGTCATCAGTGACTGGGGGGACTACGAGCAGTACTTC.

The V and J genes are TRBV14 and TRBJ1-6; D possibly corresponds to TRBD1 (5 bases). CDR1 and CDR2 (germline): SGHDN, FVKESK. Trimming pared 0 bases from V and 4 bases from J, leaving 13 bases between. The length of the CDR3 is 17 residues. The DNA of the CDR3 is TGTGCCAGCAGCCAAGAGGACACCTTTACATATAATTCACCCCTCCACTTT. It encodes CASSQEDTFTYNSPLHF.

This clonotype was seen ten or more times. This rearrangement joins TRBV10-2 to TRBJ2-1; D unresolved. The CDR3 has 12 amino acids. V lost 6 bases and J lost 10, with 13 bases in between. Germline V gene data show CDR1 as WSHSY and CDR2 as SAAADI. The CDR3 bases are TGCGCCAGCAGACATGGCGACGGCGAGCAGTTCTTC. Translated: CASRHGDGEQFF.

The CDR3 loop is CASKGGSAIPETQYF. The CDR3, as DNA: TGTGCCAGCAAAGGGGGATCAGCTATACCAGAGACCCAGTACTTC. The chain couples TRBV7-2 to TRBJ2-5, with D possibly being TRBD1 (6 bases). The CDR3 runs 15 residues. Trimming removed 7 bases at V and 4 bases at J, with 19 bases between. Germline V gene data show CDR1 as SGHTA and CDR2 as FQGNSA.

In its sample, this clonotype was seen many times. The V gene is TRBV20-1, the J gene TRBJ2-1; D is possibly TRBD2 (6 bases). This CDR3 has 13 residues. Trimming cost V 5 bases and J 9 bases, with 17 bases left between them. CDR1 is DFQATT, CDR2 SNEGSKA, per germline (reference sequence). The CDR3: CSAPDAGLSEQFF. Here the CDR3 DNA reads TGCAGTGCTCCAGATGCGGGATTAAGTGAGCAGTTCTTC.

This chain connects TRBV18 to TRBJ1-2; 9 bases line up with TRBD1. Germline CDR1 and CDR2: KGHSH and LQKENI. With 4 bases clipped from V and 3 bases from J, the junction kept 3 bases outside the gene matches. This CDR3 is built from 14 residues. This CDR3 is CASSQQGADYGYTF. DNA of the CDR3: TGTGCCAGCTCACAACAGGGGGCGGACTATGGCTACACCTTC.

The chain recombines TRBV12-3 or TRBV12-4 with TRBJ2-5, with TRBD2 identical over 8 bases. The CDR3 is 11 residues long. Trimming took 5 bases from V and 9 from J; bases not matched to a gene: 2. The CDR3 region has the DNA TGTGCCAGCAGTGGAGCGGGAGCCCAGTACTTC. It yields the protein CASSGAGAQYF.

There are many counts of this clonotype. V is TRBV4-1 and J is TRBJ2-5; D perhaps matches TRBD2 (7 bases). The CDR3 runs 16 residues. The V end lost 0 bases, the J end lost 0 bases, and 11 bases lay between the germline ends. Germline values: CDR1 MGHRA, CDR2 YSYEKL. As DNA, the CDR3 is TGCGCCAGCAGCCAAGAGGGGGGGGCGAACCAAGAGACCCAGTACTTC. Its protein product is CASSQEGGANQETQYF.

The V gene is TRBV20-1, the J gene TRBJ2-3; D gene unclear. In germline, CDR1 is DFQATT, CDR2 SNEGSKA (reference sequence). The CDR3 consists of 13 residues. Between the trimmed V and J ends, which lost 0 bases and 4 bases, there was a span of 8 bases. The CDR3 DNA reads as TGCAGTGCTAGAGATCCCCTATCAGATACGCAGTATTTT. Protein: CSARDPLSDTQYF.

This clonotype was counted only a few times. Here the CDR3 reads CASSLSDRAYNEQFF. The CDR3 coding sequence is TGTGCCAGCAGCTTATCGGACAGGGCCTACAATGAGCAGTTCTTC. The chain has TRBV11-2 and TRBJ2-1; 8 bases agree with TRBD1. Germline CDR1 is SGHAT and CDR2 is FQNNGV. Trimming cost V 2 bases and J 2 bases; bases outside gene matches: 2. The CDR3 loop spans 15 amino acids.

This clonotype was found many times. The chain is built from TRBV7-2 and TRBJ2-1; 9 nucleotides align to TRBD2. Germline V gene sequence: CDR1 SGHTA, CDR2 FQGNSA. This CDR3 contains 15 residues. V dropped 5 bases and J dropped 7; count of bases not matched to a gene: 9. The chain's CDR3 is CASSPIAGVANEQFF. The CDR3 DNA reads TGTGCCAGCAGCCCAATAGCGGGAGTCGCAAATGAGCAGTTCTTC.

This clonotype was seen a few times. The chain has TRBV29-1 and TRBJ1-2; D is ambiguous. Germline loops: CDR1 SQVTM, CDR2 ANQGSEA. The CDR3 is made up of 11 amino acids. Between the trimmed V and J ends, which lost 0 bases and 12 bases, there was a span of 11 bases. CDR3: CSVEDAAVNTF. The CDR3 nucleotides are TGCAGCGTTGAAGATGCGGCAGTTAACACCTTC.

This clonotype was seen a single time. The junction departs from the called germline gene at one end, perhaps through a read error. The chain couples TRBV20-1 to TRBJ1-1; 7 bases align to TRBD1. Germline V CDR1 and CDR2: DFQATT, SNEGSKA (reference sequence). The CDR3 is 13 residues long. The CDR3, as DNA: TGCAGTGCGAGAGGGGGCGCGTACACTGAAGCTTTCTTT. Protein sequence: CSARGGAYTEAFF.

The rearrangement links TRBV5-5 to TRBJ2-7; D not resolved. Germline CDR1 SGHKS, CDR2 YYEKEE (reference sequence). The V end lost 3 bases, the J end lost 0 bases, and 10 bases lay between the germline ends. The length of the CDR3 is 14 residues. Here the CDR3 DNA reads TGTGCCAGCAGCTCTCACATTATCTCCTACGAGCAGTACTTC. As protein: CASSSHIISYEQYF.

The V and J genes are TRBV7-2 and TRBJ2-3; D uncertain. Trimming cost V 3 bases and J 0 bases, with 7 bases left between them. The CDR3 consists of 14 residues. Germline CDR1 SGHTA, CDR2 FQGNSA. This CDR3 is CASSFDDSTDTQYF. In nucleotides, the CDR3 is TGTGCCAGCAGCTTTGACGACAGCACAGATACGCAGTATTTT.